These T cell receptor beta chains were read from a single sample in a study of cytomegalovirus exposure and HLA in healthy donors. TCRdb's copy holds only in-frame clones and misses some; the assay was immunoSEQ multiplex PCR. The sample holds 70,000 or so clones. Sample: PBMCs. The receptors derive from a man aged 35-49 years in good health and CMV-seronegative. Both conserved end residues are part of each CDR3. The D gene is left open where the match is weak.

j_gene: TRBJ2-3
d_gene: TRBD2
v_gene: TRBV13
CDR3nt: TGTGCCAGCAGCTTAAGGTTTAGCGGGGGGGCGACAGATACGCAGTATTTT
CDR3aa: CASSLRFSGGATDTQYF

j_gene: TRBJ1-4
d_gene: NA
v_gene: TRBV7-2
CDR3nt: TGTGCCAGCAGCTTACAGGACATTGAGGTCGGAAAACTGTTTTTT
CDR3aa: CASSLQDIEVGKLFF

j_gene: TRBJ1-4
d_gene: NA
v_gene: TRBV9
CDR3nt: TGTGCCAGCAGCCTCGGACTCACCTATGAAAAACTGTTTTTT
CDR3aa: CASSLGLTYEKLFF

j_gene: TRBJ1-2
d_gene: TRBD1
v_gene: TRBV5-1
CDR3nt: TGCGCCAGCAGTCCTGGTGGGAGGACAGGGCTCGACACCTTC
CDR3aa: CASSPGGRTGLDTF

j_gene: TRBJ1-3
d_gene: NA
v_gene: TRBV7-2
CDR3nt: TGTGCCAGCAGCTCAGTCCCAGCTGGAAACACCATATATTTT
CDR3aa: CASSSVPAGNTIYF

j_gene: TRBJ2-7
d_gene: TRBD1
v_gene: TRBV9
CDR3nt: TGTGCCAGCAGCGCAGGGACAGTAGCCTACGAGCAGTACTTC
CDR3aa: CASSAGTVAYEQYF

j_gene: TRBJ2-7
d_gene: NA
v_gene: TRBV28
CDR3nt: TGTGCCAGCAGTTCCCAAGCAGGGCCCTACGAGCAGTACTTC
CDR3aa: CASSSQAGPYEQYF

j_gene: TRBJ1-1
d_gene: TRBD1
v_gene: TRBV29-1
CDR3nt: TGCAGCGTTGAAACAGGGGACTACACTGAAGCTTTCTTT
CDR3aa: CSVETGDYTEAFF

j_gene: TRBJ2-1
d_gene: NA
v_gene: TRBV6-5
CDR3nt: TGTGCCAGCGGCATGGGGCAGACCTACAATGAGCAGTTCTTC
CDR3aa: CASGMGQTYNEQFF

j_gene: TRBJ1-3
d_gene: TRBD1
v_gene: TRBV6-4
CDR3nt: TGTGCCAGCAGTGACGACAGGGATCCTGGAAACACCATATATTTT
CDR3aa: CASSDDRDPGNTIYF

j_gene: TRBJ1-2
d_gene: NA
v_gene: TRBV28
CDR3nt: TGTGCCAGCAGTTCCCCAGGTACCGTAGGCTACACCTTC
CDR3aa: CASSSPGTVGYTF

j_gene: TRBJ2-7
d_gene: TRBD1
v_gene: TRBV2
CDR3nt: TGTGCCAGCAGTGGGACAGGGGGTTCGGGTGAGCAGTACTTC
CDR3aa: CASSGTGGSGEQYF

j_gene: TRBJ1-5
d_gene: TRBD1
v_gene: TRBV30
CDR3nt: TGTGCCTGGAATGTACAGGGGACTAATCAGCCCCAGCATTTT
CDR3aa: CAWNVQGTNQPQHF

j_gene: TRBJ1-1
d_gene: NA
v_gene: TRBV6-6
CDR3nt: TGTGCCAGCAGACGCAGGGTAAACACTGAAGCTTTCTTT
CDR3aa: CASRRRVNTEAFF

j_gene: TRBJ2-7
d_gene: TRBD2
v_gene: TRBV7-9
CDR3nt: TGTGCCAGCAGCTCCCAAGCGGGGCCGAGCTCCTACGAGCAGTACTTC
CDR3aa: CASSSQAGPSSYEQYF

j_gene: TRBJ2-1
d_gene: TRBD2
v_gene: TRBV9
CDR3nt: TGTGCCAGCAGCGCATTTAGCGGGAGCTCCTACAATGAGCAGTTCTTC
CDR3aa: CASSAFSGSSYNEQFF

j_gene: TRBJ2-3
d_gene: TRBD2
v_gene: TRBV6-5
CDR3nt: TGTGCCAGCAGTTACCGCGGGGGGGCAGTGACAGATACGCAGTATTTT
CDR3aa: CASSYRGGAVTDTQYF

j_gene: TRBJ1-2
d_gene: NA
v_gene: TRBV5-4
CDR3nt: TGTGCCAGCAGCTTACAGGGAGGGCTGTACTATGGCTACACCTTC
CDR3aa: CASSLQGGLYYGYTF

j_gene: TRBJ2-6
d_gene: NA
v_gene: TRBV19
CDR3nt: TGTGCCAGTAGTATAGTTACGGGGACTGGGGCCAACGTCCTGACTTTC
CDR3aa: CASSIVTGTGANVLTF

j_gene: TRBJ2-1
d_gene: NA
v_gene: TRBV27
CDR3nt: TGTGCCAGCGAGGGCTCCTACAATGAGCAGTTCTTC
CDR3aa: CASEGSYNEQFF

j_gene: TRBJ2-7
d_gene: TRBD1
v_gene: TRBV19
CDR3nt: TGTGCCAGTAGTCCCCGACAGGGGGCAGGGGAGCAGTACTTC
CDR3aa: CASSPRQGAGEQYF

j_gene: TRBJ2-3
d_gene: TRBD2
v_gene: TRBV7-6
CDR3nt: TGTGCCAGCAGCTTAAGTTGGACTAGCGGGAGGGCCGGAGATACGCAGTATTTT
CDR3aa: CASSLSWTSGRAGDTQYF

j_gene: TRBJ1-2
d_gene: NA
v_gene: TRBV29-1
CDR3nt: TGCAGCGTTGAAGATATTCATGGCTACACCTTC
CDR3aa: CSVEDIHGYTF

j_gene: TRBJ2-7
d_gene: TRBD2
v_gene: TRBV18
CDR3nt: TGTGCCAGCTCACCATCGGGGGGGAACTCCTACGAGCAGTACTTC
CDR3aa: CASSPSGGNSYEQYF

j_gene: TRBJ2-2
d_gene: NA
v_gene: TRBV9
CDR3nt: TGTGCCAGCAGCGTAGGAGGTTGGAGGCAGAACACCGGGGAGCTGTTTTTT
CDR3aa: CASSVGGWRQNTGELFF

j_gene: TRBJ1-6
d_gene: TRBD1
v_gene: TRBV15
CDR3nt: TGTGCCACCAGCAGTCTAACAGGGGGCGGCTCACCCCTCCACTTT
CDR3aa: CATSSLTGGGSPLHF

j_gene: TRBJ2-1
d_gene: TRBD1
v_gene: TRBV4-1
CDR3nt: TGCGCCAGCAGCCAACCCGGGACAGGGAATTACAATGAGCAGTTCTTC
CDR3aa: CASSQPGTGNYNEQFF

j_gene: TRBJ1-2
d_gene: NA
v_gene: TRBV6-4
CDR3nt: TGTGCCAGCTCGAACACTAACTATGGCTACACCTTC
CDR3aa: CASSNTNYGYTF

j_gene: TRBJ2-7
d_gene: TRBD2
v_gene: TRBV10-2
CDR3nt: TGCGCCACTTCGACTAGCTTCTACGAGCAGTACTTC
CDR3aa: CATSTSFYEQYF

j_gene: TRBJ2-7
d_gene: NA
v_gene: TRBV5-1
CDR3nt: TGCGCCAGCAGCTTGGCGGGGAGCTCCTACGAGCAGTACTTC
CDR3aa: CASSLAGSSYEQYF

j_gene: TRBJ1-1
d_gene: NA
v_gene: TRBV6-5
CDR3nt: TGTGCCACGTACAGGGAAACTGAAGCTTTCTTT
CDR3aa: CATYRETEAFF

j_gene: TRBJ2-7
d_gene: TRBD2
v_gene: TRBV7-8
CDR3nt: TGTGCCAGCAGCCCCTGGGTGGGAGGGCTTTACGAGCAGTACTTC
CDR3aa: CASSPWVGGLYEQYF

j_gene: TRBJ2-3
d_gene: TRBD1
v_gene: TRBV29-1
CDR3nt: TGCAGCGTTGGCGCAGGGGGCGCAGATACGCAGTATTTT
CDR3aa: CSVGAGGADTQYF

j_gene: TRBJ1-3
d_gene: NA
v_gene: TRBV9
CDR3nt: TGTGCCAGCAGCGTACCTCAGGGAAACACCATATATTTT
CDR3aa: CASSVPQGNTIYF

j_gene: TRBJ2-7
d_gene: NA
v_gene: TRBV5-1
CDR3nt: TGCGCCAGCAGCCCAAGGGGGGGGCGTGACGAGCAGTACTTC
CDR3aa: CASSPRGGRDEQYF

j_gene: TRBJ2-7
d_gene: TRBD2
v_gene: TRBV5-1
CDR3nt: TGCGCCAGCAGCTTGGGGGCTAGCGGGGCGATCCACGAGCAGTACTTC
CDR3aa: CASSLGASGAIHEQYF

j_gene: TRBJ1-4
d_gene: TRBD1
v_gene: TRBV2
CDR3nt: TGTGCCAGCACGGGACAGATTAATGAAAAACTGTTTTTT
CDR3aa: CASTGQINEKLFF